This T cell receptor beta chain was observed in a study of cytomegalovirus exposure and HLA in healthy donors. Regarding the study as a whole: There were several of the most significant clusters that appeared linked to common viral pathogens in a later analysis. CMV serostatus alone was available as immune exposure information. Among TCR beta chains of equal frequency, HLA-associated ones were more clonally expanded in a later analysis. According to an earlier analysis, most TCR beta V segments yielded productive rearrangements about 87% or about 30% of the time.

This CDR3 is 14 amino acids long. Germline CDR1 SEHNR, CDR2 FQNEAQ (reference sequence). V was pared by 6 bases and J by 0 bases, with 3 bases of the junction left unmatched. Both 60 Vbeta primers and 13 Jbeta primers went into the PCR. Clones were sequenced by immunoSEQ multiplex PCR, and TCRdb holds only the in-frame ones, with some missing. This sample has about 160,000 clones; about four fifths occur once, and the top ten carry around 6.6%. Worth noting for this clone: What it recognizes is unknown.

The chain employs TRBV7-9 and TRBJ2-5; 8 bases agree with TRBD1. The sequenced sample was PBMCs. The sequence derives from a man aged 50-60 years in good health and CMV-seropositive. The CDR3 coding sequence is TGTGCCAGCAGTTCGACAGGGGACCAAGAGACCCAGTACTTC. It specifies CASSSTGDQETQYF.